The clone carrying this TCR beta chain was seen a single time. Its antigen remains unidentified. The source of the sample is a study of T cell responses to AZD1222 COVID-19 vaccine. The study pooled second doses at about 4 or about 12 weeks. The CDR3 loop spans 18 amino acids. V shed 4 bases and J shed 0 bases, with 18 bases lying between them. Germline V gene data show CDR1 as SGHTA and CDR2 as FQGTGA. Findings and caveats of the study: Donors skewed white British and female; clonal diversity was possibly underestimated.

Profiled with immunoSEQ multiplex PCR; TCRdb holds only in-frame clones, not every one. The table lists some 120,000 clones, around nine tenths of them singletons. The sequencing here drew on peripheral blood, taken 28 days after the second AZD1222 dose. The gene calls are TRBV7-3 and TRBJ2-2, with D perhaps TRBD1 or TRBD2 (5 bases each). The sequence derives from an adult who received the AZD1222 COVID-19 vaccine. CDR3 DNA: TGTGCCAGCAGCTCCAAGAGGGGAGAGGCCTCGAACACCGGGGAGCTGTTTTTT. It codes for CASSSKRGEASNTGELFF. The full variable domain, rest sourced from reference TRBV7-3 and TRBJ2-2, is GAGVSQTPSNKVTEKGKYVELRCDPISGHTALYWYRQSLGQGPEFLIYFQGTGAADDSGLPNDRFFAVRPEGSVSTLKIQRTERGDSAVYLCASSSKRGEASNTGELFFGEGSRLTVL.